The subject of this entry is one T cell receptor beta chain. The CDR3 runs to 15 residues. The junction had 3 bases not matched to a gene; V was cut back by 1 base and J by 7 bases. The germline CDR1 and CDR2 sequences are SGHAT and FQDESV (reference sequence). As processed by the authors: Nucleated cell counts were estimated from reference gene primer amplification. Profiling relied on immunoSEQ multiplex PCR, and the TCRdb table lists in-frame clones only, not all of them. The V and J calls and clone size were taken over from that table, and D and trimming were inferred from the DNA. The top ten clones hold under 13% of a sample with about 70,000 clones, over 75% of them seen once. This sample was taken from a study of blood T cell repertoires in COVID-19. Background on the study: Specimens from acute and convalescent COVID-19 originated in the United States, Italy and Spain.

Sequenced sample: peripheral blood. The receptor was isolated from a woman under 30 with acute or convalescent COVID-19. The J gene is TRBJ1-6, the V gene TRBV11-1, with TRBD1 matching 8 bases. The CDR3 region is CASSLDRGINSPLHF. CDR3 sequence (DNA): TGTGCCAGCAGCTTAGACAGGGGGATCAATTCACCCCTCCACTTT. Full variable domain (remainder filled in from reference TRBV11-1 and TRBJ1-6): EAEVAQSPRYKITEKSQAVAFWCDPISGHATLYWYRQILGQGPELLVQFQDESVVDDSQLPKDRFSAERLKGVDSTLKIQPAELGDSAMYLCASSLDRGINSPLHFGNGTRLTVT.